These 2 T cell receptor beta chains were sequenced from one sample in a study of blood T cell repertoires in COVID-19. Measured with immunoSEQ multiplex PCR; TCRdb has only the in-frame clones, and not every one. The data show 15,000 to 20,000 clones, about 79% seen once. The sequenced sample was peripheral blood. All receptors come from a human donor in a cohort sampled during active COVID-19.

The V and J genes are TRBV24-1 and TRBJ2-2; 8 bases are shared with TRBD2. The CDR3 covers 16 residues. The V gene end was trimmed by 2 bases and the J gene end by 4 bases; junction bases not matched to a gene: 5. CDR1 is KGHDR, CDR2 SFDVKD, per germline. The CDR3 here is CATSDYKRESTGELFF. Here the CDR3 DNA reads TGTGCCACCAGTGATTATAAGCGGGAGTCCACCGGGGAGCTGTTTTTT.

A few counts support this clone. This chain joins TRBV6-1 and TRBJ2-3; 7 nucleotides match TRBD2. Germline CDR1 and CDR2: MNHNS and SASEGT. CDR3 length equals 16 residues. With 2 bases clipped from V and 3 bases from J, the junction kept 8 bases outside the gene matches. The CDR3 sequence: CASSEPGGSGTDTQYF. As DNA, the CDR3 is TGTGCCAGCAGTGAACCTGGCGGGAGCGGAACAGATACGCAGTATTTT.